One sample yielded the 9 T cell receptor beta chains listed below, sequenced in a study of blood T cell repertoires in COVID-19. Profiling relied on immunoSEQ multiplex PCR, and the TCRdb table lists in-frame clones only, not all of them. The sample consists of over 200,000 clones, roughly 89% of them appearing once. Sequencing input: PBMCs or T cells enriched from blood (not recorded which). The origin of the receptors is a woman aged 40 to 55 who had recovered from COVID-19.

The rearrangement uses TRBV5-6 and TRBJ2-2; 9 bases agree with TRBD1. CDR3 length: 16 residues. Trimming at V came to 3 bases and at J to 1 base, leaving 4 bases not matched to a gene. The germline CDR1 and CDR2 sequences are SGHDT and YYEEEE. Here the CDR3 reads CASSSGTGWNTGELFF. The CDR3 DNA sequence: TGTGCCAGCAGCTCGGGGACAGGGTGGAACACCGGGGAGCTGTTTTTT.

This sequence joins TRBV19 and TRBJ1-2; tentatively, D is TRBD1 (6 bases). Per the germline V gene, CDR1 is LNHDA and CDR2 is SQIVND (reference sequence). This CDR3 is 12 amino acids long. V was pared by 9 bases and J by 0 bases, with 8 bases between. CDR3 nucleotide sequence: TGTGCCAGCGGGGGGCCTAACTATGGCTACACCTTC. Translated, it gives CASGGPNYGYTF.

The chain uses TRBV27 and TRBJ1-5; 7 bases map to TRBD1. Germline V gene sequence: CDR1 MNHEY, CDR2 SMNVEV (reference sequence). The trim removed 4 bases at V and 0 bases at J, leaving 6 bases unmatched. The CDR3 extends over 16 amino acids. The CDR3 DNA reads TGTGCCAGCAGTTCGGGACAGTATTATAGCAATCAGCCCCAGCATTTT. Its translation is CASSSGQYYSNQPQHF.

The rearrangement uses TRBV19 and TRBJ1-2, with D tentatively TRBD1 (5 bases). The CDR3 is made up of 16 amino acids. With 5 bases removed from V and 0 bases from J, the gap between germline ends came to 16 bases. CDR1 is LNHDA and CDR2 is SQIVND in the germline V gene (reference sequence). The CDR3 bases are TGTGCCAGTAGTGTCAAAAGCGACAGAGCTAACTATGGCTACACCTTC. Translation gives CASSVKSDRANYGYTF.

The V and J genes are TRBV30 and TRBJ2-5; unclear D gene. CDR1 GTSNPN and CDR2 SVGIG come from the germline V gene (reference sequence). The CDR3 runs to 13 residues. The ends were cut back, 0 bases at V and 4 bases at J, with 9 bases in the middle. CDR3 amino acids: CAWSVLDSETQYF. CDR3 in DNA: TGTGCCTGGAGTGTACTCGATTCAGAGACCCAGTACTTC.

The chain links TRBV9 to TRBJ1-4, with D possibly TRBD1 on 5 matching bases. Trimming shortened V by 2 bases and J by 13 bases, and 18 bases separated the two germline ends. Germline V gene data show CDR1 as SGDLS and CDR2 as YYNGEE. The CDR3 totals 14 residues. The CDR3 coding sequence is TGTGCCAGCAGCGTCGACCCGGGCCAGGGTGGACTGTTTTTT. This sequence encodes CASSVDPGQGGLFF.

This chain joins TRBV25-1 and TRBJ2-3; 7 nucleotides match TRBD1. V lost 6 bases to trimming and J lost 4 bases; unmatched junction nucleotides: 1. The CDR3 is 12 amino acids. The germline V gene has CDR1 MGHDK and CDR2 SYGVNS. CDR3 protein: CASRGQADTQYF. The CDR3 DNA is TGTGCCAGCAGAGGACAGGCAGATACGCAGTATTTT.

This clone came up once. This chain joins TRBV6-5 and TRBJ1-6; D might be TRBD1 (6 bases). CDR1 MNHEY and CDR2 SVGAGI come from the germline V gene. Trimming removed 10 bases from V and 7 bases from J, with 11 bases in between. The CDR3 loop spans 12 amino acids. The CDR3 DNA follows: TGTGCCACCGGCGGGGGCAATTCACCCCTCCACTTT. As protein: CATGGGNSPLHF.

The rearrangement joins TRBV19 to TRBJ1-1, with 11 bases lining up with TRBD1. V was pared by 9 bases and J by 7 bases, with 7 bases of the junction left unmatched. Germline CDR1 and CDR2: LNHDA and SQIVND (reference sequence). The CDR3 totals 13 residues. CDR3 sequence (DNA): TGTGCCAGCGGGACAGGGGGTATCGGTGAAGCTTTCTTT. It translates to CASGTGGIGEAFF.